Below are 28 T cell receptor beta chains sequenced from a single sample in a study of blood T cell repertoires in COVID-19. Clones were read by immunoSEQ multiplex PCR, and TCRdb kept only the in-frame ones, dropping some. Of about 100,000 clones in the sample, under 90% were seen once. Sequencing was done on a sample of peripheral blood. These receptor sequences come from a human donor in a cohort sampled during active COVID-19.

CDR3 sequence reads: CASTPGTWNTGELFF. The CDR3 nucleotides read TGTGCCAGCACTCCTGGGACATGGAACACCGGGGAGCTGTTTTTT. The chain employs TRBV19 and TRBJ2-2; a weak D match, TRBD1 (6 bases). Looked up from germline, CDR1 is LNHDA and CDR2 is SQIVND (reference sequence). This CDR3 spans 15 amino acids. V lost 9 bases, J lost 1 base, and 15 bases lay in between. The full variable domain, rest sourced from reference TRBV19 and TRBJ2-2, is DGGITQSPKYLFRKEGQNVTLSCEQNLNHDAMYWYRQDPGQGLRLIYYSQIVNDFQKGDIAEGYSVSREKKESFPLTVTSAQKNPTAFYLCASTPGTWNTGELFFGEGSRLTVL.

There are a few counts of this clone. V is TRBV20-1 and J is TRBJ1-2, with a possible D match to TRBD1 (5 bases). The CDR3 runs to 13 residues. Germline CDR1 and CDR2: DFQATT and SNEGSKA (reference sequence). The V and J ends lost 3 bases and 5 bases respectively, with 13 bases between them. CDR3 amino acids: CSASDSERYGYTF. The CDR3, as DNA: TGCAGTGCTAGTGACAGCGAGAGGTATGGCTACACCTTC.

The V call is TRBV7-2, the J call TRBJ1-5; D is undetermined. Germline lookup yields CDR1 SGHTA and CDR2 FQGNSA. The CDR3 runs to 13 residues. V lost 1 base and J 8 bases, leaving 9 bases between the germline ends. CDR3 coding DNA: TGTGCCAGCAGCTTAGACGCGGCGAAGCCCCAGCATTTT. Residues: CASSLDAAKPQHF.

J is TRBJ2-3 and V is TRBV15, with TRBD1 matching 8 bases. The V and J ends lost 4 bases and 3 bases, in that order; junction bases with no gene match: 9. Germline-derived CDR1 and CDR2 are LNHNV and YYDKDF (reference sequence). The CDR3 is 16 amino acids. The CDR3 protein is CATSTLGQGATDTQYF. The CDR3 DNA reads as TGTGCCACCAGCACCCTGGGGCAGGGGGCAACAGATACGCAGTATTTT.

The CDR3 is CASSFQQGGTEAFF. The DNA for the CDR3 is TGTGCCAGCAGTTTTCAACAGGGGGGCACTGAAGCTTTCTTT. The V call is TRBV27, the J call TRBJ1-1, with 8 bases lining up with TRBD1. V lost 3 bases, J lost 4 bases, and 4 bases stayed unmatched. This CDR3 region has 14 residues. Per germline, CDR1 MNHEY and CDR2 SMNVEV (reference sequence).

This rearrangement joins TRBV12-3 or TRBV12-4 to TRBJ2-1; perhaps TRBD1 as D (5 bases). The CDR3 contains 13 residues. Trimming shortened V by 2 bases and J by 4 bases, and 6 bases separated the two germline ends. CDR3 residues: CASSLRQYNEQFF. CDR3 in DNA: TGTGCCAGCAGTTTAAGACAGTACAATGAGCAGTTCTTC.

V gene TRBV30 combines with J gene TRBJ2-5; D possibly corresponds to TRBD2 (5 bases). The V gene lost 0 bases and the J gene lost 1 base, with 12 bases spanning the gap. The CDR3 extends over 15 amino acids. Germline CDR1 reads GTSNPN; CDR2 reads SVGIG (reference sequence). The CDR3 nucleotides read TGTGCCTGGAGTGTAGGAGGCGGGCCCCAAGAGACCCAGTACTTC. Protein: CAWSVGGGPQETQYF. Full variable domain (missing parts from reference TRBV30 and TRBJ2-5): SQTIHQWPATLVQPVGSPLSLECTVEGTSNPNLYWYRQAAGRGLQLLFYSVGIGQISSEVPQNLSASRPQDRQFILSSKKLLLSDSGFYLCAWSVGGGPQETQYFGPGTRLLVL.

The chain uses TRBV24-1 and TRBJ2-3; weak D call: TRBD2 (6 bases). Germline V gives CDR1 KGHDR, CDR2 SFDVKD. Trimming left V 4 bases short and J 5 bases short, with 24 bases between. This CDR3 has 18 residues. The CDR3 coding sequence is TGTGCCACCAGTGACCCCCGCGTAGCCTCGGGAGTTGGAGATACGCAGTATTTT. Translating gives CATSDPRVASGVGDTQYF.

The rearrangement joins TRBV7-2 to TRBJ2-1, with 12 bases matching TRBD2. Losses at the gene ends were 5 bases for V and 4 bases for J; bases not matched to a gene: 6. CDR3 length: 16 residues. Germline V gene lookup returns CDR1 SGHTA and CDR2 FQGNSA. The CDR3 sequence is CASSPTSGGDYNEQFF. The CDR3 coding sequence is TGTGCCAGCAGCCCGACTAGCGGGGGAGATTACAATGAGCAGTTCTTC.

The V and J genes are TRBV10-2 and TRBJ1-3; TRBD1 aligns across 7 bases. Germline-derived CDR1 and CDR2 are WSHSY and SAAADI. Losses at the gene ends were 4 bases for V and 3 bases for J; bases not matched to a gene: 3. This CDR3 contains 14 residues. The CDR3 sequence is CASSGTGVGNTIYF. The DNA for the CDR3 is TGCGCCAGCAGTGGAACAGGGGTTGGAAACACCATATATTTT.

The CDR3 DNA is TGTGCCAGCAGTTACCGACACGACACTGAAGCTTTCTTT. It codes for CASSYRHDTEAFF. The J gene is TRBJ1-1, the V gene TRBV12-3 or TRBV12-4, with no clear D. The CDR3 runs to 13 residues. Deletions cut 4 bases from V and 3 bases from J, with 9 bases between.

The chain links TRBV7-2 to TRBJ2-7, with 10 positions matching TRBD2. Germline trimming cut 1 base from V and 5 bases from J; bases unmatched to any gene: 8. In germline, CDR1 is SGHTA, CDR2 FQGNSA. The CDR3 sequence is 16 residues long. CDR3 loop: CASSLGFSGGANEQYF. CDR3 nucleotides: TGTGCCAGCAGCTTAGGTTTCAGCGGGGGGGCTAACGAGCAGTACTTC.

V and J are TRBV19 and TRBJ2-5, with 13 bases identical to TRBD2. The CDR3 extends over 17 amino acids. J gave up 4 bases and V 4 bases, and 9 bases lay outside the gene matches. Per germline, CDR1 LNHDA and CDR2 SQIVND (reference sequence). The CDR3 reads CASSTTSGGASRETQYF. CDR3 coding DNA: TGTGCCAGTAGTACAACTAGCGGGGGGGCCTCGAGAGAGACCCAGTACTTC. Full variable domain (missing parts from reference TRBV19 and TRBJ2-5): DGGITQSPKYLFRKEGQNVTLSCEQNLNHDAMYWYRQDPGQGLRLIYYSQIVNDFQKGDIAEGYSVSREKKESFPLTVTSAQKNPTAFYLCASSTTSGGASRETQYFGPGTRLLVL.

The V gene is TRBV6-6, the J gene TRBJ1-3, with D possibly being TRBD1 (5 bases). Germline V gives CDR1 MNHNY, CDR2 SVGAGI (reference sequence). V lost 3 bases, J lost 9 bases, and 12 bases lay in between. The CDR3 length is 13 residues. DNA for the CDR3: TGTGCCAGCAGTTATCTCCTCGGGGGCACCATATATTTT. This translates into CASSYLLGGTIYF.

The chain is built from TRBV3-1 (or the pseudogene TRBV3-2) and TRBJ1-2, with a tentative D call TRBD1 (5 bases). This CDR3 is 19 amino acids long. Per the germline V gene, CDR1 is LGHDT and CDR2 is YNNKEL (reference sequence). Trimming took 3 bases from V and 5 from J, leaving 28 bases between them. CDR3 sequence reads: CASSHEPEKTGGNWYGYTF. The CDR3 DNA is TGTGCCAGCAGCCACGAACCTGAAAAAACCGGGGGGAACTGGTATGGCTACACCTTC.

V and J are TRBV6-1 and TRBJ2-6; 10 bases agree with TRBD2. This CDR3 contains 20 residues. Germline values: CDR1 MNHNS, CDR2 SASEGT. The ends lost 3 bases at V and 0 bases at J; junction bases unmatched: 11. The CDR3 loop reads CASSEGLAYTSGSGANVLTF. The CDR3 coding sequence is TGTGCCAGCAGTGAGGGACTAGCGTATACTTCGGGCTCTGGGGCCAACGTCCTGACTTTC.

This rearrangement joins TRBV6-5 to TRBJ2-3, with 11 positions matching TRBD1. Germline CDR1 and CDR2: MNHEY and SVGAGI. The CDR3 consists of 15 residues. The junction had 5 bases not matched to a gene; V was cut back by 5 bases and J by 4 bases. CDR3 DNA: TGTGCCAGCAGTCTAGGGACAGGGGGTTCAGATACGCAGTATTTT. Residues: CASSLGTGGSDTQYF.

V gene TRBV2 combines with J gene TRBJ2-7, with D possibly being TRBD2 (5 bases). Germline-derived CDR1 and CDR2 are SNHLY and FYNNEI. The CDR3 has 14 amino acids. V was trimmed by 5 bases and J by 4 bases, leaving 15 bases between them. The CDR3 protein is CASSFTRERYEQYF. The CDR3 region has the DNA TGTGCCAGCAGTTTTACTAGAGAGAGGTACGAGCAGTACTTC.

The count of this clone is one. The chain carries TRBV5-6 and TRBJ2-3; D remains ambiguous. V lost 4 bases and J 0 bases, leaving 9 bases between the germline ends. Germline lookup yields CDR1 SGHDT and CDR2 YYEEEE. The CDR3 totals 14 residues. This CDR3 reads CASSRRLSTDTQYF. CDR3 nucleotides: TGTGCCAGCAGCCGTCGTCTGAGCACAGATACGCAGTATTTT.

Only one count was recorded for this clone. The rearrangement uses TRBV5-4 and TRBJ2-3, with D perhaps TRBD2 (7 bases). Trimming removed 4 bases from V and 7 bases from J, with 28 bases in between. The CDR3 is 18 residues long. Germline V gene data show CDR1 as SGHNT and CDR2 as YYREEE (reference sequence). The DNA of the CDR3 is TGTGCCAGCAGCCCCACGGGGGGACATTCTCCGAGGGACTATACGCAGTATTTT. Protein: CASSPTGGHSPRDYTQYF.

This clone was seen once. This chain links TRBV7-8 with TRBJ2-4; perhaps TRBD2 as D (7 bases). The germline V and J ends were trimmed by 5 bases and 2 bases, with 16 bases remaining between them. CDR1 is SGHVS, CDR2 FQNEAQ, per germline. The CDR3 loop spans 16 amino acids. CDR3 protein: CASSTEGGRTKNIQYF. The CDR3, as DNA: TGTGCCAGCAGCACAGAGGGGGGGAGGACCAAAAACATTCAGTACTTC.

The CDR3 DNA sequence: TGTGCCAGCAGTACCGGACTAGCGGGGGGGCCTTGGTCTTGGCAGTTCTTC. Amino acids: CASSTGLAGGPWSWQFF. The gene calls are TRBV6-2 or TRBV6-3 and TRBJ2-1, with 15 positions matching TRBD2. Trimming cost V 5 bases and J 12 bases; bases outside gene matches: 14. The CDR3 contains 17 residues. CDR1 and CDR2 (germline): MNHEY, SVGEGT.

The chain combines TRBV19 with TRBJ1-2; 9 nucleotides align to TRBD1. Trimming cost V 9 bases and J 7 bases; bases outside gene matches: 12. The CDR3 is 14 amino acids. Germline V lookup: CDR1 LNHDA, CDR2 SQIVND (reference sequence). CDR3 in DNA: TGTGCCAGCGAGACACAGGGGGCGCATCTTGGCTACACCTTC. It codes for CASETQGAHLGYTF.

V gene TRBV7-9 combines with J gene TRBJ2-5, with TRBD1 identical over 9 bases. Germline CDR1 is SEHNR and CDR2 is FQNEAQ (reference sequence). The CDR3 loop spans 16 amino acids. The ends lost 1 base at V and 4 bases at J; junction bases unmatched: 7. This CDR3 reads CASSLGGQGWRETQYF. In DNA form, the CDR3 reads TGTGCCAGCAGCTTAGGGGGACAGGGCTGGAGAGAGACCCAGTACTTC.

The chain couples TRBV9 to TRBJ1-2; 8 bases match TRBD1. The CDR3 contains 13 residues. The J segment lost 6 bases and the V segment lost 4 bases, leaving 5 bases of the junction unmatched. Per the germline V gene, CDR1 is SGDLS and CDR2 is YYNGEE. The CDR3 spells CASSMDREDGYTF. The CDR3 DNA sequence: TGTGCCAGCAGCATGGACAGGGAGGATGGCTACACCTTC.

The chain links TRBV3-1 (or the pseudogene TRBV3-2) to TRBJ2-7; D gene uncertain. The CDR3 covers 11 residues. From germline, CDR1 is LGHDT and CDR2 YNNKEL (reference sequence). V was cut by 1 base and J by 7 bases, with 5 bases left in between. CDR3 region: CASSQAMEQYF. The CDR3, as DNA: TGTGCCAGCAGCCAAGCAATGGAGCAGTACTTC.

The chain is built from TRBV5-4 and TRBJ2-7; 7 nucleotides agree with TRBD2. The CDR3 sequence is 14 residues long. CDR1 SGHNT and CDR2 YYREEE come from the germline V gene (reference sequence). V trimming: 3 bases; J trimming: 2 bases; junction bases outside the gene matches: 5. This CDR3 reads CASSSGEGPYEQYF. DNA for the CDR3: TGTGCCAGCAGCTCGGGGGAGGGGCCCTACGAGCAGTACTTC.

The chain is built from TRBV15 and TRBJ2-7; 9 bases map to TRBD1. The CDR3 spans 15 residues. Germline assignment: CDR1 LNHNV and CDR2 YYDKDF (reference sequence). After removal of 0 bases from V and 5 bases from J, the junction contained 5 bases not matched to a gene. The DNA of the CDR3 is TGTGCCACCAGCAGAGATCGGGACAGGGCGAACGAGCAGTACTTC. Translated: CATSRDRDRANEQYF.